This T cell receptor (beta chain) was captured in a study of CD8 T cells in ankylosing spondylitis. The CDR3 covers 17 residues. Germline V gene sequence: CDR1 SGHRS, CDR2 YFSETQ. J was trimmed by 4 bases and V by 4 bases; bases with no gene match: 7. TCRdb used MiXCR to reprocess the 5' RACE reads, holding one entry per CDR3 protein. The sample gives hundreds of thousands of distinct CDR3 sequences, 20% of which show up once; about 3.7% is in the top ten. The TCR sequence derives from a female donor with ankylosing spondylitis or in good health (not recorded which). The rearrangement uses TRBV5-1 and TRBJ2-1, with 14 bases that match TRBD2. Sequenced material: blood, either unsorted or a sorted T cell fraction (not recorded which). The CDR3 loop is CASSIGLAGGYYNEQFF. For the CDR3, the DNA is TGCGCCAGCAGCATTGGACTAGCGGGAGGATATTACAATGAGCAGTTCTTC.